This T cell receptor (beta chain) was sequenced for a study of CD8+CD57+ T cells in acquired aplastic anemia (dated by TCRdb to 2017 to 2018). For context, the study as a whole: Extracted DNA from sorted CD4+ and CD8+ cells averaged around 3.3 ug, ranging from roughly 0.19 to 27.4 ug. CD8+CD57+ expansion was defined as frequency above the mean frequency observed in healthy subjects.

Expansion of CD8+CD57+ cells had been shown by flow cytometry in the patients chosen for sequencing. All patients had severe acquired aplastic anemia diagnosed by International Study of Aplastic Anemia and Agranulocytosis and Camitta criteria. No patient had received any therapy when blood was sampled. In the study, sorted CD4+ and CD8+ blood T cells from patients with severe aplastic anemia and from healthy subjects underwent deep sequencing of TCR repertoires. In the USA, patient enrollment took place under clinicaltrials.gov protocols 00001620, 01623167, 00001397, 00071045, 00081523 and 00961064. Ficoll-Paque density gradient centrifugation was used to isolate peripheral blood mononuclear cells. Before DNA extraction, CD4+ and CD8+ T cells were sorted with FACS or magnetic beads. Ten or more counts support this clonotype. Its binding antigen is unknown. No base quality information exists; no much larger clone differs at one position.

TCR beta VDJ combination and CDR3 sequence profiling used genomic DNA as the template. An Illumina HiSeq 2000 was used for TCR repertoire sequencing. The authors processed their data as follows. Repertoire assessment relied on Simpson's diversity index, CDR3 size and DJ length profiles, and TRBV/TRBJ rearrangement plots. Whichever DNA sequence was most abundant in the deep sequencing data was defined as the immunodominant clone. CDR3 amino acid sequences were checked for sharing between subjects and were compared against published repertoires and the VDJdb database. The raw public reads went through TCRdb reprocessing: fastp at Q25, MiXCR clone calling, in-frame beta chains kept. CDR3 protein sequences are deduplicated, and each keeps its most common genes and DNA. The V and J calls and clone size come from TCRdb's table, not from the authors' own analysis. The sample table shows 160,000 or so distinct CDR3 sequences, and 71% are seen once. The top ten clones comprise about 50% of the sample.

Study-wide findings and limitations: CD8+ Simpson's diversity did not differ significantly between patients and healthy controls (P=0.060). Approximately 31 CD8+ CDR3 sequences were found in both patients and controls but appeared to be highly expressed in patients and within the immunodominant clones of the patients.

Germline trimming: 0 bases from V, 6 bases from J; junction bases outside gene matches: 2. Its CDR3 holds 14 amino acids, cysteine through phenylalanine. Only CDR3 DNA remains: 42 bases, in frame from the first base. Via the germline V gene, CDR1 is SGHDT and CDR2 YYEEEE. Sequencing was carried out using sorted CD4+, CD8+, or CD8+CD57+ T cells (not recorded which) from PBMCs. The sequence links TRBV5-6 to TRBJ1-2; 10 bases in the middle match TRBD1. The receptor was isolated from a human donor with aplastic anemia. CDR3 protein: CASSLGQGANGYTF. The nucleotides read TGTGCCAGCAGCTTGGGACAGGGGGCGAATGGCTACACCTTC.